Described below is a single T cell receptor beta chain sequence and its context. Antigen unknown. The repertoire was sequenced with immunoSEQ multiplex PCR; TCRdb's copy has only in-frame clones and lacks some. Seen here are about 48,000 clones, about 81% observed once, and the top ten hold 7.3%. The data stem from a study of OX40 agonist ivuxolimab in advanced cancers. Study-level points and caveats: Relative to CD4+, CD8+ T cells held more expanded clones on average. Partial responders at 0.1-3.0 mg/kg showed near-lowest clonal expansion.

This CDR3 is built from 14 residues. Deletions cut 1 base from V and 8 bases from J, with 12 bases between. The germline gives CDR1 LGHNT, CDR2 FRNRAP. This sequence was found in an adult with an advanced solid tumor such as melanoma, head and neck, liver or kidney cancer. The chain employs TRBV12-5 and TRBJ1-3, with D maybe TRBD1 (6 bases). Sequencing was performed on CD4+ or CD8+ T cells sorted from blood, taken in a trial of the OX40 agonist ivuxolimab. In nucleotides, the CDR3 is TGTGCTAGTGGTTTGGGACAGGACATGGACACCATATATTTT. Its translation: CASGLGQDMDTIYF. Combining the CDR3 with reference TRBV12-5 and TRBJ1-3 gives the whole variable domain DARVTQTPRHKVTEMGQEVTMRCQPILGHNTVFWYRQTMMQGLELLAYFRNRAPLDDSGMPKDRFSAEMPDATLATLKIQPSEPRDSAVYFCASGLGQDMDTIYFGEGSWLTVV.